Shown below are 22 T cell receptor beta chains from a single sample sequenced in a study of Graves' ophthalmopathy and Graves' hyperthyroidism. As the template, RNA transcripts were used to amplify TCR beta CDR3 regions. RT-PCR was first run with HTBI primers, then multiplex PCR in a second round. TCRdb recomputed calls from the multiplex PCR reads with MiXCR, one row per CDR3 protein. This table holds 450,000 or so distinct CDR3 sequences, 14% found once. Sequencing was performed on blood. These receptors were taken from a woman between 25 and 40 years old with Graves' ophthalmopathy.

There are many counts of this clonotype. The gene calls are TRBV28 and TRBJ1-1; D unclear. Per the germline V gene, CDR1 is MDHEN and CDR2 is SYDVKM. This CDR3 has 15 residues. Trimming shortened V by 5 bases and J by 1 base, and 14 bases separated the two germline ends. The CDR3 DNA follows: TGTGCCAGCAGTGAACCCGACCCAACGAACACTGAAGCTTTCTTT. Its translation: CASSEPDPTNTEAFF.

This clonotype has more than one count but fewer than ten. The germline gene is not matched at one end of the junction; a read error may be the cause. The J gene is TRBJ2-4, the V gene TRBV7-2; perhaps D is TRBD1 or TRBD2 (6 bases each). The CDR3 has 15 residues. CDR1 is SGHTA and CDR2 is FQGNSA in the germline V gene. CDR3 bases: TGTGCCAGCAGCTTAGAGGGGGGAAAGAAAAACATTAAGTACTTC. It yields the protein CASSLEGGKKNIKYF.

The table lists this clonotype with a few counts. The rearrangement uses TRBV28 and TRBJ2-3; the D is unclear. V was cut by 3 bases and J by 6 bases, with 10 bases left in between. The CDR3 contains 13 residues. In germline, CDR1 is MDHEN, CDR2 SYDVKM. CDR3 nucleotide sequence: TGTGCCAGCAGTTTGTTCAGGCGGGATACGCAGTATTTT. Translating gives CASSLFRRDTQYF.

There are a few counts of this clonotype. For the CDR3, the DNA is TGTGCCAGCAGTTATTCACAGATTCGCTCCTACGAGCAGTACTTC. Translated: CASSYSQIRSYEQYF. The chain is built from TRBV6-5 and TRBJ2-7; no definite D call. CDR3 length equals 15 residues. Germline CDR1 MNHEY, CDR2 SVGAGI. V was pared by 3 bases and J by 0 bases, with 12 bases between.

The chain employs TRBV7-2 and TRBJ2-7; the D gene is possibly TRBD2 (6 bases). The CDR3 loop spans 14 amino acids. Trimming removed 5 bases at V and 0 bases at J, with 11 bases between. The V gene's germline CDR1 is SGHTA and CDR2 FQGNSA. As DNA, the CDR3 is TGTGCCAGCAGCGCGGGATGGGCCTCCTACGAGCAGTACTTC. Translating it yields CASSAGWASYEQYF.

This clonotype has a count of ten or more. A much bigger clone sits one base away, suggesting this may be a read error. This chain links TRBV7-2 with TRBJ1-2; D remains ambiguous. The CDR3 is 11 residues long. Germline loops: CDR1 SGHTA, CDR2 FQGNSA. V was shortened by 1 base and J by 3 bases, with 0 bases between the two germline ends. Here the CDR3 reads CASSLDYGYTF. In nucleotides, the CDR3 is TGTGCCAGCAGCTTAGACTATGGCTACACCTTC.

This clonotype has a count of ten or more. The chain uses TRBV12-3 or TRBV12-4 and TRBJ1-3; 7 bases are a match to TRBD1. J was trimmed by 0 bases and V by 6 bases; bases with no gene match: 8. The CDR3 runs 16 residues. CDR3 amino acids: CASSLRGLGSGNTIYF. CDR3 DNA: TGTGCCAGCAGCCTCAGGGGGTTAGGCTCTGGAAACACCATATATTTT.

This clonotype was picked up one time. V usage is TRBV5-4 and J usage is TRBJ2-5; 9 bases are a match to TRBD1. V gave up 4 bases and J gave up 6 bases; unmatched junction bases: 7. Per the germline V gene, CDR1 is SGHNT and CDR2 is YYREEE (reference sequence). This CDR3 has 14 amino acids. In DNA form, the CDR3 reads TGTGCCAGCAGCCTTGGGGGACAGGGTCAGACCCAGTACTTC. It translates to CASSLGGQGQTQYF. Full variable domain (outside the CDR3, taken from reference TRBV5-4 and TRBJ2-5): ETGVTQSPTHLIKTRGQQVTLRCSSQSGHNTVSWYQQALGQGPQFIFQYYREEENGRGNFPPRFSGLQFPNYSSELNVNALELDDSALYLCASSLGGQGQTQYFGPGTRLLVL.

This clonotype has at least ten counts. Here the CDR3 DNA reads TGCGCCAGCAGCTCCCGGACAGGGAAAGCTGAAGCTTTCTTT. Protein product: CASSSRTGKAEAFF. The chain employs TRBV5-1 and TRBJ1-1; TRBD1 matches 8 bases. CDR1 and CDR2 from the germline V gene are SGHRS and YFSETQ. After removal of 3 bases from V and 6 bases from J, the junction contained 7 bases not matched to a gene. The CDR3 runs 14 residues.

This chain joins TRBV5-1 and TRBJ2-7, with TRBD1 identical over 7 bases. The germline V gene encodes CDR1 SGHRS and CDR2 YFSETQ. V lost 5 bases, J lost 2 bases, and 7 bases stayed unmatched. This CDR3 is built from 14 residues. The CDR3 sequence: CASSMGQIAYEQYF. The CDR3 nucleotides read TGCGCCAGCAGTATGGGACAGATCGCCTACGAGCAGTACTTC. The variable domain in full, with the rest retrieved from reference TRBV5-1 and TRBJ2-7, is KAGVTQTPRYLIKTRGQQVTLSCSPISGHRSVSWYQQTPGQGLQFLFEYFSETQRNKGNFPGRFSGRQFSNSRSEMNVSTLELGDSALYLCASSMGQIAYEQYFGPGTRLTVT.

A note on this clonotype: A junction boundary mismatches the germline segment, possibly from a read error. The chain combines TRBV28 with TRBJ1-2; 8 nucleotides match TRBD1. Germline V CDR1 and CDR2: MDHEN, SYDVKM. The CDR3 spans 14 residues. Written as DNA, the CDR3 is TGTGCCAGCAGTACGTTCCGGGACAGGTTAATTTCTTACTTC. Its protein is CASSTFRDRLISYF.

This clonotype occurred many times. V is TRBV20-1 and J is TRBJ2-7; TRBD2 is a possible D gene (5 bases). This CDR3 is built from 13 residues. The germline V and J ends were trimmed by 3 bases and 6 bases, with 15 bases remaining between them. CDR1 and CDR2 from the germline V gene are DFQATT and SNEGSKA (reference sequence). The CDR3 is CSASSGTHSEQYF. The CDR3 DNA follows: TGCAGTGCTAGTTCGGGAACCCACTCCGAGCAGTACTTC.

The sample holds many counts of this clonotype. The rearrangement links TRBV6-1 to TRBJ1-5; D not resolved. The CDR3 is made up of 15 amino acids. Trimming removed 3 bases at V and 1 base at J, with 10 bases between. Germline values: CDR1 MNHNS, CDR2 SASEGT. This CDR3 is CASSDAGISNQPQHF. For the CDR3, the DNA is TGTGCCAGCAGTGATGCGGGGATAAGCAATCAGCCCCAGCATTTT.

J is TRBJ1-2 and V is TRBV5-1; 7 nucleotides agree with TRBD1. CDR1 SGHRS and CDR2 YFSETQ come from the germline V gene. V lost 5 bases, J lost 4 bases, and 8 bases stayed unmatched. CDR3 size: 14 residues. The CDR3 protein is CASRRQGVGYGYTF. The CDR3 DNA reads TGCGCCAGCAGACGACAGGGTGTAGGCTATGGCTACACCTTC.

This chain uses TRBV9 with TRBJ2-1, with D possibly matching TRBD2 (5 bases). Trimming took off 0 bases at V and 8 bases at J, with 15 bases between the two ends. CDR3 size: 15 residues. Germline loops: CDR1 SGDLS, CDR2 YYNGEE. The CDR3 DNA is TGTGCCAGCAGCGTAGGTTTTGGGAGTTTGTATGAGCAGTTCTTC. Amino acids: CASSVGFGSLYEQFF. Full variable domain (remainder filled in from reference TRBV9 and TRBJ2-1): DSGVTQTPKHLITATGQRVTLRCSPRSGDLSVYWYQQSLDQGLQFLIQYYNGEERAKGNILERFSAQQFPDLHSELNLSSLELGDSALYFCASSVGFGSLYEQFFGPGTRLTVL.

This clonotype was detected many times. The CDR3 DNA reads as TGTGCCTGCGTTAGTGGAGGCGGGAACACTGAAGCTTTCTTT. Protein sequence: CACVSGGGNTEAFF. The J gene is TRBJ1-1, the V gene TRBV30; unclear D gene. The CDR3 extends over 14 amino acids. The V and J ends lost 6 bases and 1 base respectively, with 15 bases between them. The germline CDR1 and CDR2 sequences are GTSNPN and SVGIG (reference sequence). The complete variable domain, with remaining parts taken from reference TRBV30 and TRBJ1-1, reads SQTIHQWPATLVQPVGSPLSLECTVEGTSNPNLYWYRQAAGRGLQLLFYSVGIGQISSEVPQNLSASRPQDRQFILSSKKLLLSDSGFYLCACVSGGGNTEAFFGQGTRLTVV.

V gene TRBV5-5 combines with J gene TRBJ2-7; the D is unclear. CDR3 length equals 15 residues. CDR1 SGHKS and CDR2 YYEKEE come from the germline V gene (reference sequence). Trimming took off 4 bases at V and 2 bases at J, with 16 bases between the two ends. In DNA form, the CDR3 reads TGTGCCAGCAGCCTTGAATGGACGGTGACCTACGAGCAGTACTTC. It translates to CASSLEWTVTYEQYF.

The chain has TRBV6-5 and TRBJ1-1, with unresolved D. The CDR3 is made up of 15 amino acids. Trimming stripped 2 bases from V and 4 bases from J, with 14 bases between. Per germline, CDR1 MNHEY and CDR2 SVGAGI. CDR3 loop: CASSYGSRSFTEAFF. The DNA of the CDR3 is TGTGCCAGCAGTTACGGTAGCAGGTCATTCACTGAAGCTTTCTTT.

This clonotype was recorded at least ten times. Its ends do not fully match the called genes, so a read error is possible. As DNA, the CDR3 is TGCAGTGCTAGAGATCGCGAAGCCTCGGGGGGGAACTTC. Its translation is CSARDREASGGNF. This sequence joins TRBV20-1 and TRBJ2-7, with 8 bases aligning to TRBD2. There are 13 residues in the CDR3. Germline CDR1 and CDR2: DFQATT and SNEGSKA (reference sequence).

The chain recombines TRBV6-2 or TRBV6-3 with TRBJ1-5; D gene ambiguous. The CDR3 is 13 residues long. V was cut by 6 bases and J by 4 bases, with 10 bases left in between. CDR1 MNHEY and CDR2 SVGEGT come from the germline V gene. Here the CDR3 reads CASRASVNQPQHF. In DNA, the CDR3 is TGTGCCAGCAGGGCCAGCGTTAATCAGCCCCAGCATTTT.

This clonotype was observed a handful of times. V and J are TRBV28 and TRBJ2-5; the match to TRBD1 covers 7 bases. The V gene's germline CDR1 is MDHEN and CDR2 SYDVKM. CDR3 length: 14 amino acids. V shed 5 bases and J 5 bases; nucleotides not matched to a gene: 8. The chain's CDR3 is CASSLTGVDETQYF. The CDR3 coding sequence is TGTGCCAGCAGTCTAACAGGGGTAGACGAGACCCAGTACTTC.

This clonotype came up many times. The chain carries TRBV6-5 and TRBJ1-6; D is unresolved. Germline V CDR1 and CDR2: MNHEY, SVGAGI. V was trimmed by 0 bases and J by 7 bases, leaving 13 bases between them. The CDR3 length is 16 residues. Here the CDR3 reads CASSYSLAHRNSPLHF. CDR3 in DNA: TGTGCCAGCAGTTACTCGTTGGCCCATAGGAATTCACCCCTCCACTTT.